A selection of T cell receptor beta chains follows, all from one sample in a study of Ad26.COV2.S vaccination and SARS-CoV-2 variants. Profiling relied on immunoSEQ multiplex PCR, and the TCRdb table lists in-frame clones only, not all of them. The sample shows about 320,000 clones, approximately 80% of them seen only once. Sequences were derived from peripheral blood, sampled in a trial of Ad26.COV2.S vaccine versus placebo. These receptors came from a person between 18 and 65 years old who received the Ad26.COV2.S COVID-19 vaccine or a placebo. Both conserved end residues are part of each CDR3. D genes are given only for firm matches. Where a row states a size, it is once, few, many or the class of an expanded clone; other rows omit it.

TRBJ1-5	TRBV28	-	-	TGTGCCAGCAGTTTAATTGTGAGTCGGGGGCGCGGTATCCAGCCCCAGCATTTT	CASSLIVSRGRGIQPQHF
TRBJ2-3	TRBV11-2	-	TRBD1	TGTGCCAGCAGCTTTCGGGACAGGGGAATGACAGATACGCAGTATTTT	CASSFRDRGMTDTQYF
TRBJ1-1	TRBV7-9	-	TRBD1	TGTGCCAGCAGCGTCGGGACAGGCGGAATGAACACTGAAGCTTTCTTT	CASSVGTGGMNTEAFF
TRBJ1-2	TRBV12-3/TRBV12-4	-	-	TGTGCCAGCAGTTTGGAAAGGGCTGGCTACACCTTC	CASSLERAGYTF
TRBJ1-4	TRBV5-3	-	TRBD1	TGTGCCAGAAGCTTGGAGGGTACCGGGGGGACAGGGTATGAAAAACTGTTTTTT	CARSLEGTGGTGYEKLFF
TRBJ1-5	TRBV19	-	-	TGTGCCAGTAGTAACGCGCAGGGGAATCAGCCCCAGCATTTT	CASSNAQGNQPQHF
TRBJ2-2	TRBV19	-	-	TGTGCCAGTACCTCAATAGGGACCAGGAACACCGGGGAGCTGTTTTTT	CASTSIGTRNTGELFF
TRBJ2-3	TRBV11-3	-	-	TGTGCCAGCAGCCCGTTGTGGACAGACACCAGCACAGATACGCAGTATTTT	CASSPLWTDTSTDTQYF
TRBJ1-2	TRBV18	-	-	TGTGCCAGCTCCTGGGGGGATAACTATGGCTACACCTTC	CASSWGDNYGYTF
TRBJ2-1	TRBV10-3	-	-	TGTGCCATCAGTGAGGGGCATGAAAAGCACTATGAGCAGTTCTTC	CAISEGHEKHYEQFF
TRBJ1-2	TRBV7-2	-	-	TGTGCCAGCAGCTCCATACAGGACCTGTCTAGTGGCTACACCTTC	CASSSIQDLSSGYTF
TRBJ2-5	TRBV19	-	TRBD2	TGTGCCAGTAGACAGCGGGGTAGCGGGCAAGAGACCCAGTACTTC	CASRQRGSGQETQYF
TRBJ2-1	TRBV21-1	-	-	-	CASSVGQGNYNEQFF
TRBJ1-1	TRBV9	-	-	TGTGCCAGCAGCGTAGGGGGAGAAACTGAAGCTTTCTTT	CASSVGGETEAFF
TRBJ2-1	TRBV6-6	-	TRBD1	TGTGCCAGCAGTTACTCGGGACAGGGATACAATGAGCAGTTCTTC	CASSYSGQGYNEQFF
TRBJ2-3	TRBV4-2	once	TRBD2	TGTGCCAGCAGCCAAGAAGTGGCGGGGGGGCCCACAGATACGCAGTATTTT	CASSQEVAGGPTDTQYF
TRBJ1-6	TRBV6-6	once	TRBD1	TGTGCCAGCAGTTACTTTGGACAGGGAACACCCCTCCACTTT	CASSYFGQGTPLHF
TRBJ2-4	TRBV19	-	-	TGTGCCAGTAGTATGGGTGTAGGGCCTCTTTTCATTCAGTACTTC	CASSMGVGPLFIQYF